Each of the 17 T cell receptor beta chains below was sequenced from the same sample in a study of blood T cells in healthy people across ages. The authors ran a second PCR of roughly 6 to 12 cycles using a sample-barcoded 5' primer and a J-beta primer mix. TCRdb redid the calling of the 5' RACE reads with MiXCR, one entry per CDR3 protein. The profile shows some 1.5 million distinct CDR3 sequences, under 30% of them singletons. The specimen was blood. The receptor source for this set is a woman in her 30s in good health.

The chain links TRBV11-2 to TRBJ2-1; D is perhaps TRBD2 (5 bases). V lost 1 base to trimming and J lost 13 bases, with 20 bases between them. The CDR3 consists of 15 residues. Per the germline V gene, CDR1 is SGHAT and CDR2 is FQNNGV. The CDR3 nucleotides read TGTGCCAGCAGCTTAGTATCAGGTGTAGGCGGGTCCCAGTTCTTC. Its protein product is CASSLVSGVGGSQFF. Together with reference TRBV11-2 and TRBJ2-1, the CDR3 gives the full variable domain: EAGVAQSPRYKIIEKRQSVAFWCNPISGHATLYWYQQILGQGPKLLIQFQNNGVVDDSQLPKDRFSAERLKGVDSTLKIQPAKLEDSAVYLCASSLVSGVGGSQFFGPGTRLTVL.

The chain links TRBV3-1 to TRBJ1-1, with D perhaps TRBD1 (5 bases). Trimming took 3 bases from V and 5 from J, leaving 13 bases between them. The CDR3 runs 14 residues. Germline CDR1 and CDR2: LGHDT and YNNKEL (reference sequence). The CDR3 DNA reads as TGTGCCAGCAGCCACAGGGACGAGGCTACTGAAGCTTTCTTT. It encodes CASSHRDEATEAFF.

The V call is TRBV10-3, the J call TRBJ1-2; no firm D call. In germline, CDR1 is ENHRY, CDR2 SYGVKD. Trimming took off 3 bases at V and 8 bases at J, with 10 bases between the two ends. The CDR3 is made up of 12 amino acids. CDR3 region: CAISDEGAGYTF. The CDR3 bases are TGTGCCATCAGTGACGAGGGAGCCGGCTACACCTTC.

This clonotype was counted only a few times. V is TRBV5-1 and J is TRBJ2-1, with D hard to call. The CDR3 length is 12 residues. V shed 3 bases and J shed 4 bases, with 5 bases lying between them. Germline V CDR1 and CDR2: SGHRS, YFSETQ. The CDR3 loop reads CASSSIYNEQFF. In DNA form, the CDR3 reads TGCGCCAGCAGCTCGATATACAATGAGCAGTTCTTC.

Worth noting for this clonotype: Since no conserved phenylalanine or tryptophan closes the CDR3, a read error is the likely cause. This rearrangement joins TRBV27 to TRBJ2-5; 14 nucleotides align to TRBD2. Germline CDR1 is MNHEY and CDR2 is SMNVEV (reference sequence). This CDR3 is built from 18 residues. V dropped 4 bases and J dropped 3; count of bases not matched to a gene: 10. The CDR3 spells CASSSRLAGGPLEETQYL. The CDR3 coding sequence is TGTGCCAGCAGTTCCCGACTAGCGGGAGGGCCTTTAGAAGAGACCCAGTACTTG.

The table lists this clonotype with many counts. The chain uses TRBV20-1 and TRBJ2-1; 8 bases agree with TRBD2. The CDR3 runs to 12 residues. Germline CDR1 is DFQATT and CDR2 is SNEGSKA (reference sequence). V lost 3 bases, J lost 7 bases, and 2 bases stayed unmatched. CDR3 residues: CSASGGVNEQFF. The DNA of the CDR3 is TGCAGTGCTAGCGGGGGGGTAAATGAGCAGTTCTTC.

CDR3 protein: CASFQEFF. Here the CDR3 DNA reads TGCGCCAGCTTCCAAGAGTTCTTC. The rearrangement joins TRBV5-1 to TRBJ2-1, with D unclear. V gave up 7 bases and J gave up 14 bases, with 7 bases separating them. The germline CDR1 and CDR2 sequences are SGHRS and YFSETQ. The CDR3 covers 8 residues.

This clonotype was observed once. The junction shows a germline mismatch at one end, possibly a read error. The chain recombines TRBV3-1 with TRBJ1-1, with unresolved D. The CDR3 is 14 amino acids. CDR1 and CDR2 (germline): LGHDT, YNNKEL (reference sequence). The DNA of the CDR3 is TGTGCCAGCAGCCCGGAGGTGGGGAGCACTAAAGCTTTCTTT. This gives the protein CASSPEVGSTKAFF.

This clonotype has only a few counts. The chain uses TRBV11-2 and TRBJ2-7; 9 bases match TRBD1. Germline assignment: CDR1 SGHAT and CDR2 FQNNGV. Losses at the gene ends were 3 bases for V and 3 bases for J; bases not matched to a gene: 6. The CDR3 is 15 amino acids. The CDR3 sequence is CASSLVKTGGYEQYF. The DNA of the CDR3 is TGTGCCAGCAGCTTGGTAAAGACAGGGGGCTACGAGCAGTACTTC.

The CDR3 is CASSPLWGHEQFF. In nucleotides, the CDR3 is TGTGCCAGCAGCCCACTATGGGGTCATGAGCAGTTCTTC. This sequence joins TRBV7-9 and TRBJ2-1; no reliable D call. The CDR3 length is 13 residues. Germline CDR1 is SEHNR and CDR2 is FQNEAQ (reference sequence). Trimming removed 5 bases from V and 8 bases from J, with 13 bases in between.

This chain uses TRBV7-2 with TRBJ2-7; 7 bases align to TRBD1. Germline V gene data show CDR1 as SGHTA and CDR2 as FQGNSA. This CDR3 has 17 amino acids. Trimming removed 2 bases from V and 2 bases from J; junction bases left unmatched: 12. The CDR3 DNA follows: TGTGCCAGCAGCTTACGGGTCCCGGGACAGAGAGCCTACGAGCAGTACTTC. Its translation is CASSLRVPGQRAYEQYF. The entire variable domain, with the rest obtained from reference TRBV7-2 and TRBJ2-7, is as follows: GAGVSQSPSNKVTEKGKDVELRCDPISGHTALYWYRQSLGQGLEFLIYFQGNSAPDKSGLPSDRFSAERTGGSVSTLTIQRTQQEDSAVYLCASSLRVPGQRAYEQYFGPGTRLTVT.

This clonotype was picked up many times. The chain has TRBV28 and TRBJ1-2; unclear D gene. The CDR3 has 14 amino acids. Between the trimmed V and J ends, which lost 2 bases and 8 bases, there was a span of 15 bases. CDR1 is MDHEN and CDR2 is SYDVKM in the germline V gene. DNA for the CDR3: TGTGCCAGCAGTTTACGCCCCACTCTGAGGGGCTACACCTTC. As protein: CASSLRPTLRGYTF.

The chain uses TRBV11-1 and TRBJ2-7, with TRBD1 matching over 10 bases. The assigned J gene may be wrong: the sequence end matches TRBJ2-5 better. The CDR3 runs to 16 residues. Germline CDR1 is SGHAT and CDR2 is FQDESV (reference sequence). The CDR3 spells CASSTPGQGRGETQYF. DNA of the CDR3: TGTGCCAGCAGCACCCCGGGACAGGGGAGAGGAGAGACCCAGTACTTC.

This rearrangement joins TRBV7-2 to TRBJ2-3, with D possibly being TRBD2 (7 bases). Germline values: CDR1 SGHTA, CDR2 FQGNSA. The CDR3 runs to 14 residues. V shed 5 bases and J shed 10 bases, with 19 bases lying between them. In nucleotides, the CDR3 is TGTGCCAGCAGCCTAGATTGGGGGGGCCGGCCGCAGTATTTT. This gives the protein CASSLDWGGRPQYF.

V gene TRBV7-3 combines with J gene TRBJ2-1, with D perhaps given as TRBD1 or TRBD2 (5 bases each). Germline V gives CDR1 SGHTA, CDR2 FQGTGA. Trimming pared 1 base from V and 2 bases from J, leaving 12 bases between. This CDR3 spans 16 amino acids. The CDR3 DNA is TGTGCCAGCAGCTTAAGTCCAGGGACCCCCTACAATGAGCAGTTCTTC. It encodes CASSLSPGTPYNEQFF. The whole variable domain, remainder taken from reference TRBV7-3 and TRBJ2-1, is GAGVSQTPSNKVTEKGKYVELRCDPISGHTALYWYRQSLGQGPEFLIYFQGTGAADDSGLPNDRFFAVRPEGSVSTLKIQRTERGDSAVYLCASSLSPGTPYNEQFFGPGTRLTVL.

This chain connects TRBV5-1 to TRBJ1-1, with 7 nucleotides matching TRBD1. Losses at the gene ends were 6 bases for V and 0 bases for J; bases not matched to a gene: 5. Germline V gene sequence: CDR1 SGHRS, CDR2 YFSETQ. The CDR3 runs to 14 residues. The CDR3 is CASTLGQMNTEAFF. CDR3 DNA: TGCGCCAGCACCCTGGGACAGATGAACACTGAAGCTTTCTTT.

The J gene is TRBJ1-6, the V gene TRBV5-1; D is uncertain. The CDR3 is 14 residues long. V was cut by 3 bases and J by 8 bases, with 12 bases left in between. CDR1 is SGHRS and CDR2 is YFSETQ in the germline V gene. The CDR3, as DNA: TGCGCCAGCAGCTCTAGGGCGAGGGATTCACCCCTCCACTTT. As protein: CASSSRARDSPLHF.